This entry concerns a single T cell receptor (beta chain). Germline lookup yields CDR1 MNHEY and CDR2 SVGAGI. The CDR3 length is 13 residues. The V and J ends lost 6 bases and 5 bases respectively, with 13 bases between them. This entry is derived from a study of shared clonotypes between healthy human individuals. The data were produced by immunoSEQ multiplex PCR, yet TCRdb's version contains in-frame clones alone and is incomplete. The data contain about 680,000 clones, about 74% of them seen just once; the ten biggest clones take up 1.5% to 2%. The chain joins TRBV6-5 to TRBJ1-1, with a possible D match to TRBD1 (6 bases). Sequencing was carried out using memory CD4+ T cells sorted from blood. Subset indicated: CD45RA-negative fraction. The sequence came from a woman between 25 and 40 years old in good health. This chain's CDR3 is CASRSGVWTEAFF. The CDR3 nucleotides read TGTGCCAGCAGATCAGGGGTGTGGACTGAAGCTTTCTTT.